The 27 T cell receptor beta chains listed next were all sequenced from one sample in a study of cytomegalovirus exposure and HLA in healthy donors. TCRdb's copy holds only in-frame clones and misses some; the assay was immunoSEQ multiplex PCR. The sample lists roughly 82,000 clones; just under 95% were seen once. The sample taken for sequencing was PBMCs. The receptor set was obtained from a young man in good health and CMV-seronegative.

The CDR3 region is CASSPSRGKTNYGYTF. The CDR3 region has the DNA TGTGCCAGCAGCCCCTCACGCGGGAAGACTAACTATGGCTACACCTTC. The chain couples TRBV11-3 to TRBJ1-2; D remains unclear. Germline values: CDR1 SGHNT, CDR2 YENEEA. The CDR3 length is 16 residues. Between the trimmed V and J ends, which lost 5 bases and 0 bases, there was a span of 16 bases. Combining the CDR3 with reference TRBV11-3 and TRBJ1-2 gives the whole variable domain EAGVVQSPRYKIIEKKQPVAFWCNPISGHNTLYWYLQNLGQGPELLIRYENEEAVDDSQLPKDRFSAERLKGVDSTLKIQPAELGDSAVYLCASSPSRGKTNYGYTFGSGTRLTVV.

The chain has TRBV25-1 and TRBJ1-1; 7 nucleotides align to TRBD1. There are 13 residues in the CDR3. J was trimmed by 5 bases and V by 9 bases; bases with no gene match: 9. Germline-derived CDR1 and CDR2 are MGHDK and SYGVNS. This CDR3 reads CASYEGAWTEAFF. In DNA, the CDR3 is TGTGCCAGTTATGAGGGGGCATGGACTGAAGCTTTCTTT.

This clone came up once. V and J are TRBV27 and TRBJ1-2; tentative D call: TRBD1 (5 bases). CDR3 length: 15 residues. Germline V gene lookup returns CDR1 MNHEY and CDR2 SMNVEV (reference sequence). The V end was cut by 2 bases, the J end by 1 base, with 11 bases between. CDR3 coding DNA: TGTGCCAGCAGTTTAGTAGGGGAGGTTAACTATGGCTACACCTTC. It encodes CASSLVGEVNYGYTF.

The rearrangement links TRBV5-1 to TRBJ1-4, with TRBD1 identical over 8 bases. This CDR3 comprises 15 residues. Germline-derived CDR1 and CDR2 are SGHRS and YFSETQ. With 4 bases clipped from V and 5 bases from J, the junction kept 7 bases outside the gene matches. The CDR3 protein is CASSISGGLNEKLFF. The DNA of the CDR3 is TGCGCCAGCAGCATCTCAGGGGGCCTAAATGAAAAACTGTTTTTT.

The genes are TRBV18 and TRBJ2-1; 8 bases align to TRBD1. The CDR3 contains 13 residues. The germline gives CDR1 KGHSH, CDR2 LQKENI. V shed 7 bases and J 6 bases; nucleotides not matched to a gene: 5. In DNA form, the CDR3 reads TGTGCCAGCTACTCTACAGGGGGCAATGAGCAGTTCTTC. Amino acid sequence: CASYSTGGNEQFF.

The gene calls are TRBV29-1 and TRBJ2-2; tentative D call: TRBD1 (6 bases). Germline V gene data show CDR1 as SQVTM and CDR2 as ANQGSEA. V lost 5 bases to trimming and J lost 2 bases, with 9 bases between them. This CDR3 region has 13 residues. CDR3 bases: TGCAGCGTTCGGACAGCAAACACCGGGGAGCTGTTTTTT. It translates to CSVRTANTGELFF.

This chain connects TRBV30 to TRBJ2-1, with 8 bases aligning to TRBD2. The CDR3 contains 12 residues. The V and J ends lost 5 bases and 6 bases, in that order; junction bases with no gene match: 3. Germline V gene lookup returns CDR1 GTSNPN and CDR2 SVGIG (reference sequence). CDR3 sequence (DNA): TGTGCCTGGCGGGGGGGCCTCAATGAGCAGTTCTTC. It codes for CAWRGGLNEQFF.

The gene calls are TRBV30 and TRBJ2-1; 9 bases are shared with TRBD2. The V and J ends lost 4 bases and 0 bases, in that order; junction bases with no gene match: 7. In germline, CDR1 is GTSNPN, CDR2 SVGIG (reference sequence). CDR3 length: 16 residues. Here the CDR3 DNA reads TGTGCCTGGAATCGACTAGCGGCTAGCTCCTACAATGAGCAGTTCTTC. Its protein is CAWNRLAASSYNEQFF.

The CDR3 loop reads CASSPLQNTEAFF. The CDR3 nucleotides are TGTGCCAGCTCACCACTTCAAAACACTGAAGCTTTCTTT. V gene TRBV18 combines with J gene TRBJ1-1; no definite D call. From germline, CDR1 is KGHSH and CDR2 LQKENI. The V end was cut by 1 base, the J end by 2 bases, with 5 bases between. This CDR3 is built from 13 residues.

A single count supports this clone. The genes are TRBV19 and TRBJ1-5, with 8 bases identical to TRBD1. This CDR3 region has 15 residues. With V trimmed by 5 bases and J by 5 bases, 8 bases remained unmatched. Germline CDR1 and CDR2: LNHDA and SQIVND (reference sequence). CDR3 DNA sequence: TGTGCCAGTAGTTCCGGACAGGGAGGCCATCAGCCCCAGCATTTT. It translates to CASSSGQGGHQPQHF.

The chain uses TRBV6-5 and TRBJ1-2, with 8 nucleotides matching TRBD1. CDR1 MNHEY and CDR2 SVGAGI come from the germline V gene. The ends lost 6 bases at V and 4 bases at J; junction bases unmatched: 4. The CDR3 is made up of 13 amino acids. The CDR3 sequence is CASRLQGGYGYTF. Here the CDR3 DNA reads TGTGCCAGCAGATTACAGGGGGGCTATGGCTACACCTTC.

The chain uses TRBV2 and TRBJ1-5, with a possible D match to TRBD1 (5 bases). The CDR3 sequence is 16 residues long. The germline gives CDR1 SNHLY, CDR2 FYNNEI. Trimming shortened V by 4 bases and J by 3 bases, and 16 bases separated the two germline ends. CDR3 loop: CASSGPGLPLNQPQHF. Here the CDR3 DNA reads TGTGCCAGCAGTGGCCCGGGACTCCCGCTCAATCAGCCCCAGCATTTT.

This sequence joins TRBV6-1 and TRBJ2-6; D is uncertain. The CDR3 is made up of 15 amino acids. Deletions cut 7 bases from V and 2 bases from J, with 12 bases between. Germline loops: CDR1 MNHNS, CDR2 SASEGT. The CDR3 region has the DNA TGTGCCAGCAAGGCTCAGGCTGCTGGGGCCAACGTCCTGACTTTC. This sequence encodes CASKAQAAGANVLTF.

This clone was counted once. J is TRBJ1-2 and V is TRBV7-8, with TRBD1 matching 7 bases. J lost 7 bases, V lost 5 bases, and 7 bases had no gene match. Germline V gene lookup returns CDR1 SGHVS and CDR2 FQNEAQ. The CDR3 is 13 amino acids. The CDR3 loop is CASSERQGAGYTF. The CDR3 region has the DNA TGTGCCAGCAGCGAACGACAGGGCGCTGGCTACACCTTC.

This clone was picked up one time. The J gene is TRBJ2-2, the V gene TRBV4-1; 11 bases match TRBD1. Germline V lookup: CDR1 MGHRA, CDR2 YSYEKL. The CDR3 contains 14 residues. J lost 8 bases, V lost 6 bases, and 5 bases had no gene match. This chain's CDR3 is CASRGQGATGELFF. DNA for the CDR3: TGCGCCAGCAGAGGACAGGGGGCAACGGGGGAGCTGTTTTTT.

The chain employs TRBV29-1 and TRBJ2-5; D is unclear. The CDR3 covers 13 residues. The V end lost 0 bases, the J end lost 5 bases, and 10 bases lay between the germline ends. Germline V CDR1 and CDR2: SQVTM, ANQGSEA. The CDR3 reads CSVEDGESETQYF. In DNA form, the CDR3 reads TGCAGCGTTGAAGACGGTGAAAGTGAGACCCAGTACTTC.

The chain has TRBV10-1 and TRBJ1-1, with D perhaps TRBD1 (5 bases). Trimming pared 5 bases from V and 6 bases from J, leaving 16 bases between. The CDR3 runs 14 residues. Germline values: CDR1 WNHNN, CDR2 SYGVQD (reference sequence). CDR3 sequence reads: CASSSPRGTPEAFF. In DNA form, the CDR3 reads TGCGCCAGCAGTTCGCCGCGGGGCACTCCTGAAGCTTTCTTT.

This clone showed up just once. The chain uses TRBV7-2 and TRBJ2-7; D remains ambiguous. The CDR3 is 13 residues long. CDR1 SGHTA and CDR2 FQGNSA come from the germline V gene. The V and J ends lost 4 bases and 7 bases respectively, with 14 bases between them. The CDR3 spells CASSSGYGWEQYF. CDR3 DNA: TGTGCCAGCAGCTCCGGTTACGGTTGGGAGCAGTACTTC. The complete variable domain, with remaining parts taken from reference TRBV7-2 and TRBJ2-7, reads GAGVSQSPSNKVTEKGKDVELRCDPISGHTALYWYRQSLGQGLEFLIYFQGNSAPDKSGLPSDRFSAERTGGSVSTLTIQRTQQEDSAVYLCASSSGYGWEQYFGPGTRLTVT.

This chain joins TRBV29-1 and TRBJ1-2; D call uncertain. V was cut by 5 bases and J by 8 bases, with 12 bases left in between. The CDR3 contains 11 residues. Germline assignment: CDR1 SQVTM and CDR2 ANQGSEA. In DNA form, the CDR3 reads TGCAGCGTTACCGGGAGGAAAGGCTACACCTTC. It yields the protein CSVTGRKGYTF.

V is TRBV5-1 and J is TRBJ1-1; no reliable D call. Germline V lookup: CDR1 SGHRS, CDR2 YFSETQ. The CDR3 spans 12 residues. Between the trimmed V and J ends, which lost 4 bases and 11 bases, there was a span of 15 bases. The CDR3 loop is CASSPGSSGAFF. The CDR3 DNA reads as TGCGCCAGCAGCCCGGGATCCTCGGGGGCTTTCTTT.

The chain is built from TRBV7-9 and TRBJ2-7, with TRBD2 identical over 15 bases. The CDR3 totals 19 residues. In germline, CDR1 is SEHNR, CDR2 FQNEAQ (reference sequence). V was clipped by 6 bases and J by 2 bases; unmatched bases: 14. The CDR3 region has the DNA TGTGCCAGCAGTTTAACCCCCGGACTAGCGGGAGGGATAGCCTACGAGCAGTACTTC. Translating it yields CASSLTPGLAGGIAYEQYF.

This chain connects TRBV18 to TRBJ2-7; 7 nucleotides match TRBD1. Unmatched junction bases numbered 10, after V lost 2 bases and J lost 3 bases. CDR3 length equals 16 residues. The germline V gene has CDR1 KGHSH and CDR2 LQKENI. This CDR3 reads CASSPKGQLVFYEQYF. CDR3 sequence (DNA): TGTGCCAGCTCACCAAAGGGACAGCTGGTTTTCTACGAGCAGTACTTC.

The chain combines TRBV29-1 with TRBJ2-2; D gene unclear. The CDR3 loop spans 13 amino acids. Germline CDR1 and CDR2: SQVTM and ANQGSEA. V lost 5 bases, J lost 0 bases, and 7 bases lay in between. CDR3 nucleotide sequence: TGCAGCGTTCTTCAGTCGAACACCGGGGAGCTGTTTTTT. Translating gives CSVLQSNTGELFF.

This chain connects TRBV6-5 to TRBJ1-2; D is perhaps TRBD1 (5 bases). Trimming cost V 2 bases and J 6 bases, with 13 bases left between them. The CDR3 runs to 14 residues. Germline-derived CDR1 and CDR2 are MNHEY and SVGAGI. In DNA, the CDR3 is TGTGCCAGCAGTTACACGACAGAGCCTAATGGCTACACCTTC. Translating gives CASSYTTEPNGYTF.

This chain links TRBV19 with TRBJ1-5, with 8 bases that match TRBD1. The CDR3 loop spans 15 amino acids. The junction had 8 bases not matched to a gene; V was cut back by 5 bases and J by 5 bases. Germline V gene sequence: CDR1 LNHDA, CDR2 SQIVND (reference sequence). The CDR3 sequence: CASSYRTGGHQPQHF. DNA for the CDR3: TGTGCCAGTAGTTATCGAACAGGGGGACATCAGCCCCAGCATTTT.

The chain links TRBV19 to TRBJ2-6; a weak D match, TRBD1 (6 bases). Trimming took 6 bases from V and 0 from J, leaving 21 bases between them. There are 19 residues in the CDR3. Germline CDR1 is LNHDA and CDR2 is SQIVND (reference sequence). The CDR3 nucleotides read TGTGCCAGTAGATATGAGCCCCAGACAGGACACTCTGGGGCCAACGTCCTGACTTTC. Translated, it gives CASRYEPQTGHSGANVLTF. Combining the CDR3 with reference TRBV19 and TRBJ2-6 gives the whole variable domain DGGITQSPKYLFRKEGQNVTLSCEQNLNHDAMYWYRQDPGQGLRLIYYSQIVNDFQKGDIAEGYSVSREKKESFPLTVTSAQKNPTAFYLCASRYEPQTGHSGANVLTFGAGSRLTVL.

The rearrangement joins TRBV18 to TRBJ1-2; 12 bases align to TRBD1. CDR1 is KGHSH, CDR2 LQKENI, per germline. The V and J ends lost 8 bases and 3 bases, in that order; junction bases with no gene match: 10. This CDR3 spans 16 amino acids. The DNA for the CDR3 is TGTGCCAGCAGGGACAGGGGGCTAACCGAGGACTATGGCTACACCTTC. It yields the protein CASRDRGLTEDYGYTF.